This T cell receptor beta chain derives from a study of Graves' ophthalmopathy and Graves' hyperthyroidism. Study background: Untreated patients at initial diagnosis provided peripheral blood.

Beta-chain TCR CDR3 regions were amplified from RNA transcripts. HTBI-primed first-round RT-PCR preceded second-round multiplex PCR. TCRdb redid the calling of the multiplex PCR reads with MiXCR, one entry per CDR3 protein. The sample shows about 220,000 distinct CDR3 sequences, 20% to 25% of them seen only once. Germline-derived CDR1 and CDR2 are SQVTM and ANQGSEA. The CDR3 spans 11 residues. Trimming took 4 bases from V and 7 from J, leaving 10 bases between them. This clonotype was counted at least ten times. For donors with ophthalmopathy, the disease showed moderate-to-severe activity, reached CAS ≥3 and NOSPECS ≥4, and had lasted under 3 months. Exclusion covered patients with other autoimmune diseases or uncontrolled infections (as well as pregnancy or lactation). PBMCs stemmed from under 11 ml of fresh peripheral blood.

The origin of this receptor is a woman aged 45-65 years with Graves' ophthalmopathy. Source material: peripheral blood. The chain uses TRBV29-1 and TRBJ1-2; D is unresolved. Written as DNA, the CDR3 is TGCAGCGTTGTCGAATACTCTGGCTACACCTTC. Protein: CSVVEYSGYTF.